Following are 27 T cell receptor beta chains from one sample sequenced in a study of cytomegalovirus exposure and HLA in healthy donors. The PCR employed 60 Vbeta primers together with 13 Jbeta primers. Clones were sequenced by immunoSEQ multiplex PCR, and TCRdb holds only the in-frame ones, with some missing. The sample lists fewer than 90,000 clones, about 76% seen once, with roughly a tenth in the top ten. The source material was PBMCs. These receptors were taken from a man aged 30-40 years in good health and CMV-seropositive.

This clone was counted a few times. This sequence joins TRBV6-6 and TRBJ2-1, with D possibly matching TRBD2 (5 bases). CDR3 length: 14 amino acids. Germline lookup yields CDR1 MNHNY and CDR2 SVGAGI (reference sequence). V shed 2 bases and J shed 7 bases, with 12 bases lying between them. CDR3 DNA: TGTGCCAGCAGTTACGAAGGACTTTCGAATGAGCAGTTCTTC. Its translation is CASSYEGLSNEQFF.

This clone was seen just once. The chain couples TRBV7-9 to TRBJ2-3; 8 nucleotides align to TRBD1. V shed 4 bases and J 4 bases; nucleotides not matched to a gene: 10. CDR1 SEHNR and CDR2 FQNEAQ come from the germline V gene (reference sequence). The CDR3 contains 16 residues. CDR3 DNA sequence: TGTGCCAGCAGCTCCGGACAGGGTGTTTTGGCAGATACGCAGTATTTT. Its protein product is CASSSGQGVLADTQYF.

This chain uses TRBV5-8 with TRBJ1-2; 8 bases are shared with TRBD1. The V gene's germline CDR1 is SGHTS and CDR2 YDEGEE. This CDR3 is 14 amino acids long. With V trimmed by 6 bases and J by 4 bases, 8 bases remained unmatched. The CDR3 DNA is TGTGCCAGCACCCGGGACAGGATAGTCTATGGCTACACCTTC. Its translation: CASTRDRIVYGYTF.

The chain links TRBV9 to TRBJ2-5; possible D gene TRBD2, 5 bases. TRBJ2-7 matches the DNA end more closely, so the J call is doubtful. CDR3 length: 16 residues. Germline V CDR1 and CDR2: SGDLS, YYNGEE. CDR3 nucleotides: TGTGCCAGCAGCGTAGATGAGGGTAGTCCGACCTACGAGCAGTACTTC. It translates to CASSVDEGSPTYEQYF.

Turning to this clone: No DNA is shown, since the ends of the CDR3 on it are uncertain; the CDR3 is the one TCRdb lists. The chain has TRBV28 and TRBJ1-2; no DNA check was done on the table's D call, TRBD1. The CDR3 length is 14 residues, termini included. Germline lookup yields CDR1 MDHEN and CDR2 SYDVKM. The CDR3 region is CASSFLAGASDYTF.

The CDR3 nucleotides are TGTGCCATCAGTGAGCCCACGGCGAGGGGCTACACCTTC. This sequence encodes CAISEPTARGYTF. The chain couples TRBV10-3 to TRBJ1-2, with D hard to call. Germline V CDR1 and CDR2: ENHRY, SYGVKD. V lost 2 bases and J 8 bases, leaving 12 bases between the germline ends. CDR3 size: 13 residues.

The chain links TRBV6-5 to TRBJ2-7, with D maybe TRBD1 (6 bases). From germline, CDR1 is MNHEY and CDR2 SVGAGI. Trimming removed 2 bases from V and 5 bases from J, with 10 bases in between. The length of the CDR3 is 13 residues. Here the CDR3 reads CASSYRAGDEQYF. The CDR3 region has the DNA TGTGCCAGCAGTTACAGGGCAGGGGACGAGCAGTACTTC.

The V gene is TRBV7-2, the J gene TRBJ2-3; 8 bases fit TRBD1. The CDR3 contains 14 residues. From germline, CDR1 is SGHTA and CDR2 FQGNSA. The J segment lost 0 bases and the V segment lost 5 bases, leaving 1 base of the junction unmatched. CDR3 sequence: CASSRTGSTDTQYF. The CDR3 region has the DNA TGTGCCAGCAGCCGGACAGGGAGCACAGATACGCAGTATTTT. The whole variable domain, filled in from reference TRBV7-2 and TRBJ2-3, reads GAGVSQSPSNKVTEKGKDVELRCDPISGHTALYWYRQSLGQGLEFLIYFQGNSAPDKSGLPSDRFSAERTGGSVSTLTIQRTQQEDSAVYLCASSRTGSTDTQYFGPGTRLTVL.

About this clone: Other DNA sequences in the sample encode the same CDR3. This chain joins TRBV18 and TRBJ2-5; D may be TRBD1 (5 bases). The CDR3 is 12 amino acids. Per germline, CDR1 KGHSH and CDR2 LQKENI. With 2 bases removed from V and 4 bases from J, the gap between germline ends came to 5 bases. CDR3 sequence (DNA): TGTGCCAGCTCACCAACAGGAGAGACCCAGTACTTC. Its protein is CASSPTGETQYF.

About this clone: In the same sample, other DNA sequences code for this CDR3. CDR3 in DNA: TGTGCCAGCAGTAATGAGGGACAGGGCCTACGGGAGACCCAGTACTTC. This sequence encodes CASSNEGQGLRETQYF. This chain connects TRBV5-6 to TRBJ2-5; 9 bases line up with TRBD1. V lost 5 bases to trimming and J lost 5 bases; unmatched junction nucleotides: 13. This CDR3 has 16 amino acids. Looked up from germline, CDR1 is SGHDT and CDR2 is YYEEEE.

The chain links TRBV11-2 to TRBJ2-1, with TRBD1 identical over 8 bases. CDR3 length: 14 residues. Per germline, CDR1 SGHAT and CDR2 FQNNGV. Trimming removed 4 bases from V and 5 bases from J; junction bases left unmatched: 4. The CDR3 DNA reads TGTGCCAGCAGCTCGACAGGGGCGCACAATGAGCAGTTCTTC. This codes for CASSSTGAHNEQFF.

Written as DNA, the CDR3 is TGTGCCACCAGCAGAGACCGCCAGTACGGGGAGCTGTTTTTT. Translated: CATSRDRQYGELFF. The chain joins TRBV15 to TRBJ2-2; D is undetermined. Trimming pared 0 bases from V and 7 bases from J, leaving 9 bases between. The germline V gene encodes CDR1 LNHNV and CDR2 YYDKDF (reference sequence). The CDR3 spans 14 residues.

As for this clone: An end of the junction does not agree with germline; a read error may underlie this. The gene calls are TRBV19 and TRBJ1-5; maybe TRBD1 (5 bases). There are 15 residues in the CDR3. Germline V gene lookup returns CDR1 LNHDA and CDR2 SQIVND (reference sequence). The CDR3 protein is CVSSIGDSGNQPQHF. The CDR3 nucleotides are TGTGTCAGTAGTATAGGCGACAGTGGCAATCAGCCCCAGCATTTT.

The rearrangement links TRBV7-9 to TRBJ1-4, with a tentative D call TRBD1 (6 bases). This CDR3 comprises 15 residues. The V end lost 4 bases, the J end lost 2 bases, and 11 bases lay between the germline ends. Germline V lookup: CDR1 SEHNR, CDR2 FQNEAQ (reference sequence). The CDR3 sequence: CASSSGQITNEKLFF. In DNA, the CDR3 is TGTGCCAGCAGCTCAGGACAGATTACTAATGAAAAACTGTTTTTT.

The chain employs TRBV4-3 and TRBJ1-6, with 7 nucleotides matching TRBD1. The V segment lost 1 base and the J segment 13 bases; nucleotides outside the gene matches: 13. The CDR3 extends over 16 amino acids. The germline CDR1 and CDR2 sequences are LGHNA and YSLEER. CDR3 residues: CASSQVYRDSLSPLHF. The CDR3 DNA follows: TGCGCCAGCAGCCAAGTATACCGGGACAGTTTGTCCCCCCTCCACTTT.

V and J are TRBV9 and TRBJ2-5, with a possible D match to TRBD1 (6 bases). V was pared by 4 bases and J by 5 bases, with 12 bases between. Germline CDR1 reads SGDLS; CDR2 reads YYNGEE. The CDR3 is 13 amino acids. The CDR3 here is CASSPRDMETQYF. Here the CDR3 DNA reads TGTGCCAGCAGCCCCCGGGACATGGAGACCCAGTACTTC.

In its sample, this clone was seen a few times. V gene TRBV2 combines with J gene TRBJ1-4, with TRBD1 matching 10 bases. Germline CDR1 SNHLY, CDR2 FYNNEI. The V and J ends lost 6 bases and 6 bases, in that order; junction bases with no gene match: 7. The CDR3 extends over 15 amino acids. The CDR3 is CASSAGQGGYEKLFF. CDR3 DNA: TGTGCCAGCAGCGCTGGACAGGGGGGATATGAAAAACTGTTTTTT.

The rearrangement joins TRBV28 to TRBJ1-4; no clear D gene. Germline CDR1 and CDR2: MDHEN and SYDVKM. V lost 5 bases and J 6 bases, leaving 16 bases between the germline ends. The CDR3 contains 15 residues. CDR3 coding DNA: TGTGCCAGCAGTGCCCCCCGAGGGATGGATGAAAAACTGTTTTTT. Its protein product is CASSAPRGMDEKLFF.

V usage is TRBV2 and J usage is TRBJ1-6; 8 bases fit TRBD1. The V gene's germline CDR1 is SNHLY and CDR2 FYNNEI. The CDR3 is made up of 15 amino acids. J gave up 6 bases and V 6 bases, and 7 bases lay outside the gene matches. CDR3 loop: CASREQGAINSPLHF. The CDR3 DNA follows: TGTGCCAGCAGAGAGCAGGGGGCGATTAATTCACCCCTCCACTTT.

The chain carries TRBV7-9 and TRBJ2-3, with 8 bases that match TRBD1. After removal of 3 bases from V and 2 bases from J, the junction contained 4 bases not matched to a gene. Germline CDR1 is SEHNR and CDR2 is FQNEAQ (reference sequence). The CDR3 is made up of 15 amino acids. The CDR3: CASSLGQVVTDTQYF. Here the CDR3 DNA reads TGTGCCAGCAGCTTGGGACAGGTAGTCACAGATACGCAGTATTTT.

This chain links TRBV18 with TRBJ2-2, with TRBD2 identical over 10 bases. Germline V gene lookup returns CDR1 KGHSH and CDR2 LQKENI. With 0 bases clipped from V and 0 bases from J, the junction kept 1 base outside the gene matches. The CDR3 has 17 amino acids. For the CDR3, the DNA is TGTGCCAGCTCACCACCCCTAGCGGGGGCGAACACCGGGGAGCTGTTTTTT. Protein sequence: CASSPPLAGANTGELFF.

The CDR3 DNA follows: TGTGCCAGCAGCCCCTTATGGCAGGGTGGTCAGCCCCAGCATTTT. Translating gives CASSPLWQGGQPQHF. This rearrangement joins TRBV5-8 to TRBJ1-5; perhaps TRBD1 as D (5 bases). Germline V CDR1 and CDR2: SGHTS, YDEGEE. The V end was cut by 4 bases, the J end by 6 bases, with 17 bases between. The CDR3 consists of 15 residues.

This clone was seen once. The rearrangement links TRBV9 to TRBJ2-2, with 9 bases identical to TRBD1. CDR1 SGDLS and CDR2 YYNGEE come from the germline V gene. Losses at the gene ends were 3 bases for V and 6 bases for J; bases not matched to a gene: 9. The CDR3 spans 16 residues. The CDR3 is CASSATGQGAAGELFF. For the CDR3, the DNA is TGTGCCAGCAGCGCTACGGGACAGGGTGCGGCCGGGGAGCTGTTTTTT.

This chain uses TRBV18 with TRBJ2-4, with D perhaps matching TRBD1 (6 bases). Trimming stripped 0 bases from V and 0 bases from J, with 12 bases between. CDR1 is KGHSH, CDR2 LQKENI, per germline. This CDR3 comprises 17 residues. In DNA form, the CDR3 reads TGTGCCAGCTCACCACCTCAGGGGACCGTAGCCAAAAACATTCAGTACTTC. Translated, it gives CASSPPQGTVAKNIQYF.

The gene calls are TRBV19 and TRBJ2-1; 8 nucleotides match TRBD2. This CDR3 region has 12 residues. The V and J ends lost 6 bases and 7 bases, in that order; junction bases with no gene match: 2. Germline CDR1 is LNHDA and CDR2 is SQIVND (reference sequence). Written as DNA, the CDR3 is TGTGCCAGTAGCAAGCGGGGGAATGAGCAGTTCTTC. Translating gives CASSKRGNEQFF.

The CDR3 reads CASSPWTGSGITEAFF. Here the CDR3 DNA reads TGTGCCAGCAGTCCCTGGACAGGGTCGGGGATCACTGAAGCTTTCTTT. The rearrangement links TRBV27 to TRBJ1-1; 8 bases line up with TRBD1. The CDR3 spans 16 residues. V shed 5 bases, J shed 4 bases, and the junction held 12 bases outside the gene matches. Germline CDR1 MNHEY, CDR2 SMNVEV (reference sequence).

This chain connects TRBV19 to TRBJ2-3, with 7 bases aligning to TRBD2. This CDR3 has 15 amino acids. Trimming cost V 1 base and J 1 base; bases outside gene matches: 2. Per the germline V gene, CDR1 is LNHDA and CDR2 is SQIVND (reference sequence). In nucleotides, the CDR3 is TGTGCCAGTAGTATAGGGGGGGGACGCACAGATACGCAGTATTTT. Protein sequence: CASSIGGGRTDTQYF.